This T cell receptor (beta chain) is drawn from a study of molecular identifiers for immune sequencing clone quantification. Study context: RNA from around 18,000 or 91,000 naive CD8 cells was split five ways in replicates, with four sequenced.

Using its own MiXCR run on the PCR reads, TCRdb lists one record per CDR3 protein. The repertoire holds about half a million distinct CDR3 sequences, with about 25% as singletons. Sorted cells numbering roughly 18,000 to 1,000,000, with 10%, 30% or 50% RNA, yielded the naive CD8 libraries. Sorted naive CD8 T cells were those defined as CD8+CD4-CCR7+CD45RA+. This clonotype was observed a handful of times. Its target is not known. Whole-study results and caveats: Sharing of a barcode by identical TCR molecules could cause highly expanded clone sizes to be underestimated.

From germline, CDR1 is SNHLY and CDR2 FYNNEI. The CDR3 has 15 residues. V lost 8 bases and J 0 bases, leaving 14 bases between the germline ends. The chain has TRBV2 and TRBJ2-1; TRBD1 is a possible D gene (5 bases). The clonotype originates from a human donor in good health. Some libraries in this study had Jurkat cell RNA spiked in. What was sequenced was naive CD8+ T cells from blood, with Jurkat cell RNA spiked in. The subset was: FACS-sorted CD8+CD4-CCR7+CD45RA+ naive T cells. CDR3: CASPQGQSSYNEQFF. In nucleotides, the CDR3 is TGTGCCAGCCCTCAGGGTCAGAGCTCCTACAATGAGCAGTTCTTC.